The entry that follows covers one T cell receptor beta chain sequence. Here immunoSEQ multiplex PCR was the method, and the copy in TCRdb shows in-frame clones only, minus some. This sample has about 120,000 clones, with about 88% found just once. The source of the sample is a study of blood T cell repertoires in COVID-19. Study overall: The cDNA or gDNA used as material had been derived from T cells, B-cell-depleted T cells, or PBMCs.

The trim removed 4 bases at V and 2 bases at J, leaving 7 bases unmatched. Germline CDR1 and CDR2: MGHRA and YSYEKL. The length of the CDR3 is 15 residues. V is TRBV4-1 and J is TRBJ2-5; 7 positions agree with TRBD1. The receptor's source is a man in his sixties with COVID-19, enrolled during active disease. Sequencing was carried out using peripheral blood. CDR3 bases: TGCGCCAGCAGCCTTTCAGGGACAGTTCAAGAGACCCAGTACTTC. Residues: CASSLSGTVQETQYF.